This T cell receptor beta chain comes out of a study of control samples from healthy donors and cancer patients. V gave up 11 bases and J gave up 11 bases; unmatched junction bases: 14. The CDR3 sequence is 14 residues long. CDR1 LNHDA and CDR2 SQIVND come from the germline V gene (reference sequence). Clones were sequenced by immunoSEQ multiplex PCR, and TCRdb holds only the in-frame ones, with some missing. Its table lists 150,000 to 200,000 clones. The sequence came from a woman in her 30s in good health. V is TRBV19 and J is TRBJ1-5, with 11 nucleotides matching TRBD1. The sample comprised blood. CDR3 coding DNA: TGTGCCTCCCGACCGGGACAGGGGGACTGGGCCCAGCATTTT. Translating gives CASRPGQGDWAQHF.